Shown below are 32 T cell receptor beta chains from a single sample sequenced in a study of cytomegalovirus exposure and HLA in healthy donors. The primer mix had 60 Vbeta and 13 Jbeta primers. Clones were read by immunoSEQ multiplex PCR, and TCRdb kept only the in-frame ones, dropping some. There are about 90,000 clones in the sample; around 66% occur only once, and 3% to 5% lies in the top ten. Material for sequencing was PBMCs. Source of these receptors: a man aged 30 to 45 in good health and CMV-seronegative.

The chain couples TRBV19 to TRBJ1-5; TRBD1 aligns across 12 bases. This CDR3 has 15 residues. The junction had 9 bases not matched to a gene; V was cut back by 8 bases and J by 7 bases. Germline V gives CDR1 LNHDA, CDR2 SQIVND (reference sequence). CDR3 protein: CASGAGQGAGQPQHF. In DNA form, the CDR3 reads TGTGCCAGTGGGGCGGGACAGGGGGCCGGCCAGCCCCAGCATTTT.

This chain links TRBV28 with TRBJ1-4, with TRBD1 matching 8 bases. CDR3 length: 16 residues. V lost 2 bases, J lost 4 bases, and 6 bases stayed unmatched. Germline loops: CDR1 MDHEN, CDR2 SYDVKM. In DNA, the CDR3 is TGTGCCAGCAGTTTACGCGGACAGGGCTATAATGAAAAACTGTTTTTT. Amino acids: CASSLRGQGYNEKLFF. Based on the CDR3 plus reference TRBV28 and TRBJ1-4, the full variable domain is DVKVTQSSRYLVKRTGEKVFLECVQDMDHENMFWYRQDPGLGLRLIYFSYDVKMKEKGDIPEGYSVSREKKERFSLILESASTNQTSMYLCASSLRGQGYNEKLFFGSGTQLSVL.

CDR3 region: CAWTTGRDQPQHF. The CDR3 DNA reads as TGTGCCTGGACCACAGGGCGAGATCAGCCCCAGCATTTT. The chain links TRBV30 to TRBJ1-5, with a weak D call TRBD1 (6 bases). The germline V gene encodes CDR1 GTSNPN and CDR2 SVGIG (reference sequence). Trimming stripped 4 bases from V and 5 bases from J, with 12 bases between. The CDR3 sequence is 13 residues long.

The J gene is TRBJ2-7, the V gene TRBV6-5; the D gene is possibly TRBD1 (5 bases). V was trimmed by 6 bases and J by 6 bases, leaving 18 bases between them. Germline V lookup: CDR1 MNHEY, CDR2 SVGAGI. This CDR3 spans 14 amino acids. The CDR3 loop reads CASSPGGERGEQYF. CDR3 sequence (DNA): TGTGCCAGCAGCCCCGGTGGGGAAAGGGGCGAGCAGTACTTC.

The chain has TRBV9 and TRBJ2-3; D is unclear. Trimming shortened V by 0 bases and J by 3 bases, and 8 bases separated the two germline ends. Germline assignment: CDR1 SGDLS and CDR2 YYNGEE. The CDR3 spans 14 residues. In nucleotides, the CDR3 is TGTGCCAGCAGCGTAGGGAGAGGAACAGATACGCAGTATTTT. Translated, it gives CASSVGRGTDTQYF.

This clone was detected only a few times. The chain uses TRBV19 and TRBJ1-2, with 9 bases lining up with TRBD1. The CDR3 runs 14 residues. Per germline, CDR1 LNHDA and CDR2 SQIVND (reference sequence). Trimming took 7 bases from V and 5 from J; bases not matched to a gene: 8. CDR3 coding DNA: TGTGCCAGTACCCCCCTACAGGGGGCGTATGGCTACACCTTC. It yields the protein CASTPLQGAYGYTF. The variable domain in full, with the rest retrieved from reference TRBV19 and TRBJ1-2, is DGGITQSPKYLFRKEGQNVTLSCEQNLNHDAMYWYRQDPGQGLRLIYYSQIVNDFQKGDIAEGYSVSREKKESFPLTVTSAQKNPTAFYLCASTPLQGAYGYTFGSGTRLTVV.

J is TRBJ1-3 and V is TRBV28, with D possibly matching TRBD1 (6 bases). V shed 5 bases and J shed 4 bases, with 18 bases lying between them. This CDR3 is built from 16 residues. CDR1 is MDHEN, CDR2 SYDVKM, per germline. The CDR3 spells CASSTSPQGGGNTIYF. The CDR3, as DNA: TGTGCCAGCAGTACCAGCCCACAGGGAGGGGGAAACACCATATATTTT.

The rearrangement joins TRBV6-1 to TRBJ1-2, with D possibly being TRBD1 (5 bases). Germline lookup yields CDR1 MNHNS and CDR2 SASEGT. This CDR3 is built from 15 residues. V gave up 6 bases and J gave up 0 bases, with 14 bases separating them. CDR3 sequence: CASRNTGGTNYGYTF. The CDR3 DNA reads TGTGCCAGCAGGAATACGGGGGGTACTAACTATGGCTACACCTTC.

The chain combines TRBV19 with TRBJ2-7; 11 positions agree with TRBD2. This CDR3 is 18 amino acids long. Germline values: CDR1 LNHDA, CDR2 SQIVND (reference sequence). V lost 4 bases and J lost 0; bases outside the gene matches: 11. CDR3 sequence: CASSTKVGTSGYSYEQYF. In nucleotides, the CDR3 is TGTGCCAGTAGTACAAAGGTAGGGACTAGCGGTTACTCCTACGAGCAGTACTTC.

This clone was seen a single time. The chain recombines TRBV2 with TRBJ2-1; 9 bases map to TRBD1. Looked up from germline, CDR1 is SNHLY and CDR2 is FYNNEI. The CDR3 runs to 13 residues. V shed 7 bases, J shed 8 bases, and the junction held 6 bases outside the gene matches. DNA of the CDR3: TGTGCCAGCACTACGGACAGGGGCGATGAGCAGTTCTTC. Translating it yields CASTTDRGDEQFF. The whole variable domain, remainder taken from reference TRBV2 and TRBJ2-1, is EPEVTQTPSHQVTQMGQEVILRCVPISNHLYFYWYRQILGQKVEFLVSFYNNEISEKSEIFDDQFSVERPDGSNFTLKIRSTKLEDSAMYFCASTTDRGDEQFFGPGTRLTVL.

The CDR3 DNA sequence: TGCGCCAGCCAGGGTCTTACAGCCTACAATGAGCAGTTCTTC. Protein sequence: CASQGLTAYNEQFF. The gene calls are TRBV5-1 and TRBJ2-1; possible D gene TRBD1, 5 bases. Deletions cut 7 bases from V and 2 bases from J, with 13 bases between. Germline V lookup: CDR1 SGHRS, CDR2 YFSETQ. This CDR3 has 14 amino acids.

The rearrangement joins TRBV7-9 to TRBJ2-1; possibly TRBD1 for D (5 bases). Per the germline V gene, CDR1 is SEHNR and CDR2 is FQNEAQ (reference sequence). V was pared by 5 bases and J by 0 bases, with 11 bases between. The CDR3 totals 15 residues. CDR3 in DNA: TGTGCCAGCAGCCTGACAGTGAGCTCCTACAATGAGCAGTTCTTC. It specifies CASSLTVSSYNEQFF.

The chain employs TRBV5-1 and TRBJ1-5; 7 bases align to TRBD1. Germline V gene lookup returns CDR1 SGHRS and CDR2 YFSETQ. The CDR3 consists of 14 residues. The V segment lost 0 bases and the J segment 5 bases; nucleotides outside the gene matches: 2. As DNA, the CDR3 is TGCGCCAGCAGCTTGGGGGACAGAGATCAGCCCCAGCATTTT. Protein: CASSLGDRDQPQHF.

This sequence joins TRBV19 and TRBJ2-1, with 7 positions matching TRBD2. There are 14 residues in the CDR3. J was trimmed by 0 bases and V by 6 bases; bases with no gene match: 2. Germline loops: CDR1 LNHDA, CDR2 SQIVND (reference sequence). The CDR3 sequence: CASRGGSSYNEQFF. CDR3 coding DNA: TGTGCCAGTAGGGGCGGGAGCTCCTACAATGAGCAGTTCTTC.

The rearrangement joins TRBV7-9 to TRBJ2-3, with D maybe TRBD1 (5 bases). Germline V gene data show CDR1 as SEHNR and CDR2 as FQNEAQ (reference sequence). The CDR3 loop spans 15 amino acids. The V gene lost 3 bases and the J gene lost 2 bases, with 12 bases spanning the gap. The CDR3 reads CASSLRQGTTDTQYF. The CDR3 DNA follows: TGTGCCAGCAGCTTGCGGCAGGGTACCACAGATACGCAGTATTTT. The full variable domain, rest sourced from reference TRBV7-9 and TRBJ2-3, is DTGVSQNPRHKITKRGQNVTFRCDPISEHNRLYWYRQTLGQGPEFLTYFQNEAQLEKSRLLSDRFSAERPKGSFSTLEIQRTEQGDSAMYLCASSLRQGTTDTQYFGPGTRLTVL.

The V and J genes are TRBV5-1 and TRBJ2-5, with D possibly TRBD2 on 5 matching bases. Germline lookup yields CDR1 SGHRS and CDR2 YFSETQ. V gave up 5 bases and J gave up 9 bases, with 11 bases separating them. The CDR3 is made up of 11 amino acids. CDR3 region: CASRGSGAQYF. The CDR3 DNA reads TGCGCCAGCAGGGGGTCCGGGGCCCAGTACTTC.

The V call is TRBV6-6, the J call TRBJ2-1; the match to TRBD1 covers 9 bases. The V segment lost 6 bases and the J segment 7 bases; nucleotides outside the gene matches: 10. The germline CDR1 and CDR2 sequences are MNHNY and SVGAGI (reference sequence). The CDR3 runs 15 residues. CDR3 nucleotides: TGTGCCAGCAGCAACCCCGACAGGGGGAGGAATGAGCAGTTCTTC. It encodes CASSNPDRGRNEQFF.

This sequence joins TRBV11-3 and TRBJ2-1, with 10 bases matching TRBD2. The CDR3 sequence is 17 residues long. The V gene's germline CDR1 is SGHNT and CDR2 YENEEA. J lost 9 bases, V lost 2 bases, and 13 bases had no gene match. The CDR3: CASSLHPALAGVSEQFF. The CDR3 DNA is TGTGCCAGCAGCTTACACCCGGCCCTAGCGGGAGTTTCTGAGCAGTTCTTC.

The chain carries TRBV5-1 and TRBJ2-4; TRBD1 matches 7 bases. The V gene's germline CDR1 is SGHRS and CDR2 YFSETQ. This CDR3 contains 16 residues. The V and J ends lost 0 bases and 0 bases, in that order; junction bases with no gene match: 3. The chain's CDR3 is CASSLADREAKNIQYF. As DNA, the CDR3 is TGCGCCAGCAGCTTGGCAGACAGGGAAGCCAAAAACATTCAGTACTTC.

The chain is built from TRBV5-1 and TRBJ2-7; 7 bases line up with TRBD1. CDR1 SGHRS and CDR2 YFSETQ come from the germline V gene. The trim removed 4 bases at V and 0 bases at J, leaving 7 bases unmatched. This CDR3 has 15 residues. The CDR3 region is CASSLDRSSSYEQYF. In DNA, the CDR3 is TGCGCCAGCAGCCTGGACAGGTCTAGCTCCTACGAGCAGTACTTC.

The chain employs TRBV5-5 and TRBJ1-1; weak D call: TRBD1 (5 bases). V was trimmed by 0 bases and J by 1 base, leaving 10 bases between them. The CDR3 runs 15 residues. Germline CDR1 is SGHKS and CDR2 is YYEKEE (reference sequence). The CDR3 loop reads CASSLGPGSNTEAFF. DNA of the CDR3: TGTGCCAGCAGCTTGGGTCCAGGGTCGAACACTGAAGCTTTCTTT.

This clone was picked up a small number of times. The chain couples TRBV2 to TRBJ2-2, with 8 bases aligning to TRBD1. Germline V gene sequence: CDR1 SNHLY, CDR2 FYNNEI. V was clipped by 3 bases and J by 6 bases; unmatched bases: 6. The CDR3 length is 15 residues. CDR3 bases: TGTGCCAGCAGTGATCAGGGGGCTAGCGCCGGGGAGCTGTTTTTT. Translating it yields CASSDQGASAGELFF.

The V and J genes are TRBV6-1 and TRBJ1-4; TRBD1 is a possible D gene (6 bases). The CDR3 loop spans 15 amino acids. Germline V lookup: CDR1 MNHNS, CDR2 SASEGT. Trimming removed 2 bases from V and 7 bases from J, with 14 bases in between. CDR3 sequence reads: CASSERGGAGEKLFF. The CDR3 DNA is TGTGCCAGCAGTGAAAGAGGGGGGGCGGGTGAAAAACTGTTTTTT.

This clone was detected only once. The rearrangement links TRBV4-2 to TRBJ2-3; 10 nucleotides line up with TRBD2. The J segment lost 2 bases and the V segment lost 3 bases, leaving 2 bases of the junction unmatched. CDR3 length equals 15 residues. Germline V gene data show CDR1 as LGHNA and CDR2 as YNFKEQ. CDR3 nucleotide sequence: TGTGCCAGCAGCCAGCTAGCGGGGGACACAGATACGCAGTATTTT. Amino acids: CASSQLAGDTDTQYF.

The rearrangement uses TRBV15 and TRBJ2-7; D is perhaps TRBD2 (5 bases). The CDR3 sequence is 13 residues long. V lost 0 bases to trimming and J lost 4 bases, with 7 bases between them. CDR1 is LNHNV, CDR2 YYDKDF, per germline (reference sequence). The CDR3 here is CATSRDPGYEQYF. For the CDR3, the DNA is TGTGCCACCAGCAGAGATCCGGGATACGAGCAGTACTTC.

The chain carries TRBV4-2 and TRBJ2-5; the D is unclear. The tail of the sequence fits TRBJ2-7 better, so the J call may be wrong. The CDR3 consists of 16 residues. CDR1 and CDR2 from the germline V gene are LGHNA and YNFKEQ. This CDR3 reads CASSQDFQSNPYEQYF. For the CDR3, the DNA is TGTGCCAGCAGCCAAGATTTCCAATCCAACCCATACGAGCAGTACTTC.

The chain recombines TRBV7-8 with TRBJ2-1; D not certain. Between the trimmed V and J ends, which lost 1 base and 8 bases, there was a span of 9 bases. Per germline, CDR1 SGHVS and CDR2 FQNEAQ. CDR3 length equals 13 residues. The CDR3 DNA is TGTGCCAGCAGCTTAGGAGGTTCGGATGAGCAGTTCTTC. Its protein product is CASSLGGSDEQFF.

This clone was detected only a few times. DNA for the CDR3: TGTGCCAGCAGTGAAGGGGGCCGCGCCGTCACTGAAGCTTTCTTT. Protein product: CASSEGGRAVTEAFF. The genes are TRBV6-1 and TRBJ1-1; D may be TRBD1 (5 bases). Trimming shortened V by 1 base and J by 4 bases, and 13 bases separated the two germline ends. Germline V gene data show CDR1 as MNHNS and CDR2 as SASEGT. This CDR3 contains 15 residues.

This clone was observed a handful of times. V is TRBV20-1 and J is TRBJ2-3; the D is unclear. Germline V lookup: CDR1 DFQATT, CDR2 SNEGSKA (reference sequence). This CDR3 has 11 residues. V dropped 2 bases and J dropped 7 bases, with 7 bases sitting between them. The CDR3 DNA is TGCAGTGCTAGAAAAGCTAATACGCAGTATTTT. This encodes CSARKANTQYF.

The chain couples TRBV27 to TRBJ2-1, with 15 positions matching TRBD2. The V segment lost 3 bases and the J segment 7 bases; nucleotides outside the gene matches: 4. CDR1 and CDR2 (germline): MNHEY, SMNVEV (reference sequence). The CDR3 runs 16 residues. CDR3 in DNA: TGTGCCAGCAGTTTTTGGACTAGCGGGAGGGGTAATGAGCAGTTCTTC. Translated, it gives CASSFWTSGRGNEQFF.

The rearrangement joins TRBV27 to TRBJ1-2; 9 bases map to TRBD1. The germline V gene has CDR1 MNHEY and CDR2 SMNVEV (reference sequence). J was trimmed by 2 bases and V by 4 bases; bases with no gene match: 5. There are 15 residues in the CDR3. For the CDR3, the DNA is TGTGCCAGCAGTTCCTGGACAGGGGACAACTATGGCTACACCTTC. This codes for CASSSWTGDNYGYTF.

The chain joins TRBV5-4 to TRBJ2-7, with 9 bases that match TRBD1. The CDR3 length is 14 residues. J was trimmed by 6 bases and V by 0 bases; bases with no gene match: 4. Looked up from germline, CDR1 is SGHNT and CDR2 is YYREEE (reference sequence). The CDR3 DNA reads as TGTGCCAGCAGCTTGGGCAACAGGGGGCGCGAGCAGTACTTC. Translation gives CASSLGNRGREQYF.